These 16 T cell receptor beta chains were sequenced from one sample in a study of blood T cells in healthy people across ages. Through a sample-barcoded 5' primer and a J-beta primer mix, a second PCR was run for roughly 7 to 11 cycles. In TCRdb, the 5' RACE reads were re-called with MiXCR into one record per CDR3 protein. The sample holds 700,000 to 950,000 distinct CDR3 sequences, approximately 43% seen once. Specimen: blood. The receptors were gathered from a woman in her sixties or seventies in good health.

CDR3 protein: CASSTDRGSSYEQYF. The DNA for the CDR3 is TGTGCCAGCAGTACCGACAGGGGGAGCTCCTACGAGCAGTACTTC. The chain recombines TRBV7-9 with TRBJ2-7; 9 nucleotides agree with TRBD1. The CDR3 contains 15 residues. Losses at the gene ends were 6 bases for V and 0 bases for J; bases not matched to a gene: 6. Germline loops: CDR1 SEHNR, CDR2 FQNEAQ (reference sequence).

This clonotype was observed a handful of times. The chain carries TRBV15 and TRBJ2-5; no definite D call. Trimming took 4 bases from V and 11 from J, leaving 11 bases between them. The CDR3 loop spans 11 amino acids. Germline lookup yields CDR1 LNHNV and CDR2 YYDKDF (reference sequence). DNA for the CDR3: TGTGCCACCAGCAAAAACAATGAGCAGTACTTC. Residues: CATSKNNEQYF.

The table lists this clonotype with many counts. DNA for the CDR3: TGTGCCAGCAGCTTAGACGGATCCTACAATGAGCAGTTCTTC. As protein: CASSLDGSYNEQFF. The chain couples TRBV7-2 to TRBJ2-1; D not resolved. Germline V lookup: CDR1 SGHTA, CDR2 FQGNSA. The V end was cut by 1 base, the J end by 1 base, with 5 bases between. The CDR3 covers 14 residues. Based on the CDR3 plus reference TRBV7-2 and TRBJ2-1, the full variable domain is GAGVSQSPSNKVTEKGKDVELRCDPISGHTALYWYRQSLGQGLEFLIYFQGNSAPDKSGLPSDRFSAERTGGSVSTLTIQRTQQEDSAVYLCASSLDGSYNEQFFGPGTRLTVL.

The chain recombines TRBV6-6 with TRBJ2-5, with D perhaps matching TRBD2 (6 bases). Trimming cost V 6 bases and J 5 bases, with 16 bases left between them. The CDR3 sequence is 14 residues long. Germline CDR1 and CDR2: MNHNY and SVGAGI (reference sequence). CDR3 loop: CASSGTSGSETQYF. The CDR3, as DNA: TGTGCCAGCAGCGGGACCAGCGGGTCGGAGACCCAGTACTTC.

J is TRBJ2-1 and V is TRBV11-2, with TRBD1 matching over 10 bases. After removal of 5 bases from V and 10 bases from J, the junction contained 8 bases not matched to a gene. Germline values: CDR1 SGHAT, CDR2 FQNNGV. The CDR3 loop spans 14 amino acids. CDR3: CASSGQGDSYEQFF. Here the CDR3 DNA reads TGTGCCAGCAGCGGACAGGGGGACTCCTACGAGCAGTTCTTC.

This clonotype was observed many times. The CDR3 nucleotides are TGCAGTGCGGGGACAGTTAGGACCCAGTACTTC. It translates to CSAGTVRTQYF. V gene TRBV20-1 combines with J gene TRBJ2-5; 7 nucleotides agree with TRBD1. This CDR3 is 11 amino acids long. Germline V gene data show CDR1 as DFQATT and CDR2 as SNEGSKA (reference sequence). V lost 6 bases and J lost 7; bases outside the gene matches: 5.

The chain uses TRBV9 and TRBJ1-2, with TRBD1 as a possible D gene (5 bases). The germline V and J ends were trimmed by 3 bases and 8 bases, with 14 bases remaining between them. CDR1 and CDR2 (germline): SGDLS, YYNGEE. This CDR3 has 13 amino acids. The DNA for the CDR3 is TGTGCCAGCAGCGCCCGGGACCACTGGGGCTACACCTTC. Protein: CASSARDHWGYTF.

On this clonotype itself: This may be a read error, as it is one base from a much larger clone. V and J are TRBV5-1 and TRBJ2-7; maybe TRBD1 (6 bases). The V gene's germline CDR1 is SGHRS and CDR2 YFSETQ. This CDR3 spans 13 amino acids. CDR3 DNA: TGCGCCGGCAGCTTGTGGGACACCTACGAGCAGTACTTC. Residues: CAGSLWDTYEQYF.

The chain combines TRBV10-3 with TRBJ1-2; D perhaps matches TRBD1 (5 bases). The CDR3 extends over 13 amino acids. Trimming removed 5 bases from V and 8 bases from J, with 15 bases in between. Germline V gene lookup returns CDR1 ENHRY and CDR2 SYGVKD. The CDR3 is CAISHVEGRGYTF. As DNA, the CDR3 is TGTGCCATCAGTCACGTGGAGGGACGAGGCTACACCTTC.

V gene TRBV20-1 combines with J gene TRBJ2-3; tentatively, D is TRBD2 (5 bases). Germline CDR1 and CDR2: DFQATT and SNEGSKA (reference sequence). The CDR3 is 17 residues long. Between the trimmed V and J ends, which lost 3 bases and 7 bases, there was a span of 26 bases. The CDR3 loop reads CSASGAWSRGISHTQYF. The CDR3 DNA reads TGCAGTGCTAGCGGCGCGTGGTCCCGGGGAATAAGTCATACGCAGTATTTT.

The V and J genes are TRBV7-9 and TRBJ1-4; 7 nucleotides align to TRBD1. The CDR3 totals 14 residues. Trimming removed 5 bases from V and 7 bases from J; junction bases left unmatched: 7. Germline V gene lookup returns CDR1 SEHNR and CDR2 FQNEAQ (reference sequence). This CDR3 is CASSQGQVSEKLFF. CDR3 coding DNA: TGTGCCAGCAGCCAAGGACAGGTCTCTGAAAAACTGTTTTTT.

The chain employs TRBV28 and TRBJ2-7, with D perhaps TRBD1 (5 bases). Trimming pared 6 bases from V and 2 bases from J, leaving 14 bases between. Germline CDR1 is MDHEN and CDR2 is SYDVKM. The CDR3 is 14 residues long. The CDR3 spells CASSPPVGAYEQYF. As DNA, the CDR3 is TGTGCCAGCAGCCCACCTGTAGGGGCCTACGAGCAGTACTTC.

The table lists this clonotype with a few counts. This rearrangement joins TRBV7-2 to TRBJ2-4, with 15 positions matching TRBD2. The CDR3 spans 19 residues. The V and J ends lost 5 bases and 7 bases, in that order; junction bases with no gene match: 15. CDR1 and CDR2 from the germline V gene are SGHTA and FQGNSA. The CDR3: CASSPSGLAGGPSRNIQYF. As DNA, the CDR3 is TGTGCCAGCAGCCCCTCCGGACTAGCGGGAGGGCCGTCTAGGAACATTCAGTACTTC.

This clonotype has just a few counts. The chain is built from TRBV7-2 and TRBJ2-1; 13 bases are a match to TRBD2. The CDR3 has 15 amino acids. Trimming cost V 5 bases and J 7 bases; bases outside gene matches: 5. The germline V gene encodes CDR1 SGHTA and CDR2 FQGNSA. CDR3 sequence reads: CASSRTSGSGNEQFF. CDR3 nucleotide sequence: TGTGCCAGCAGCCGGACTAGCGGGAGTGGAAATGAGCAGTTCTTC.

This clonotype was detected only a few times. This sequence joins TRBV4-3 and TRBJ2-1; 7 nucleotides line up with TRBD1. V shed 1 base and J 8 bases; nucleotides not matched to a gene: 11. The CDR3 runs 16 residues. Germline loops: CDR1 LGHNA, CDR2 YSLEER. The CDR3 loop reads CASSQGLGQGVDEQFF. As DNA, the CDR3 is TGCGCCAGCAGCCAAGGACTGGGTCAGGGGGTGGATGAGCAGTTCTTC.

V gene TRBV18 combines with J gene TRBJ1-1, with a tentative D call TRBD1 (5 bases). The CDR3 is 15 residues long. Between the trimmed V and J ends, which lost 2 bases and 4 bases, there was a span of 14 bases. Germline V gives CDR1 KGHSH, CDR2 LQKENI. CDR3 in DNA: TGTGCCAGCTCACCAGGAGAGGGGCTGCGCACTGAAGCTTTCTTT. As protein: CASSPGEGLRTEAFF.